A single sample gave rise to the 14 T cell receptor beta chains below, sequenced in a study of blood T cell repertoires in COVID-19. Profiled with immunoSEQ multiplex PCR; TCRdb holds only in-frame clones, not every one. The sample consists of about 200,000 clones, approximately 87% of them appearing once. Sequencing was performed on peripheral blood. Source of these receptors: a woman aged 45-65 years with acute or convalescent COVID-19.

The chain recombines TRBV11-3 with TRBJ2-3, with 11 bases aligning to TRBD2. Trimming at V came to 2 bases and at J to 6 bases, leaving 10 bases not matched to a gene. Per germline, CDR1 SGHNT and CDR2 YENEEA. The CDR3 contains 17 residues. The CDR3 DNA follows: TGTGCCAGCAGCTTAACCTTACTAGCGGGAGATGCGGATACGCAGTATTTT. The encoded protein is CASSLTLLAGDADTQYF.

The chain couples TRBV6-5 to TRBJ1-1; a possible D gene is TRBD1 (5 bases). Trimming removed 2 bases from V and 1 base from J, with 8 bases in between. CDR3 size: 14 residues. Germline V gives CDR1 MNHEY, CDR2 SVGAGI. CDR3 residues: CASSYGARNTEAFF. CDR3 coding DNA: TGTGCCAGCAGTTACGGGGCGAGGAACACTGAAGCTTTCTTT.

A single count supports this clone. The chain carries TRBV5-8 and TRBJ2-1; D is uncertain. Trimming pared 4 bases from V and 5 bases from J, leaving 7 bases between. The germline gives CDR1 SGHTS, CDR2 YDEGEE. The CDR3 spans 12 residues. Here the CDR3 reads CASSPVDNEQFF. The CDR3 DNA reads TGTGCCAGCAGCCCCGTCGACAATGAGCAGTTCTTC.

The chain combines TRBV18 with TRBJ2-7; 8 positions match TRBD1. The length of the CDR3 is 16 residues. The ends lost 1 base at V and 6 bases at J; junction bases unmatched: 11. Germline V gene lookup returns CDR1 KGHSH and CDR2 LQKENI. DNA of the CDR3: TGTGCCAGCTCACCACTTGGGACAGGAAGCCCCCTCGAGCAGTACTTC. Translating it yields CASSPLGTGSPLEQYF. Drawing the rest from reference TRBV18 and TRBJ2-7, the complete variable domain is NAGVMQNPRHLVRRRGQEARLRCSPMKGHSHVYWYRQLPEEGLKFMVYLQKENIIDESGMPKERFSAEFPKEGPSILRIQQVVRGDSAAYFCASSPLGTGSPLEQYFGPGTRLTVT.

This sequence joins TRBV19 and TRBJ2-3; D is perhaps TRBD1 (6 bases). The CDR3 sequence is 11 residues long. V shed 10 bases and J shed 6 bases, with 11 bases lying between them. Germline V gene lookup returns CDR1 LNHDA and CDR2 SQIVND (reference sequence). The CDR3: CATTQGDTQYF. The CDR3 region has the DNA TGTGCCACCACGCAGGGGGATACGCAGTATTTT. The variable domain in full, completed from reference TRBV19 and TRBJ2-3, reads DGGITQSPKYLFRKEGQNVTLSCEQNLNHDAMYWYRQDPGQGLRLIYYSQIVNDFQKGDIAEGYSVSREKKESFPLTVTSAQKNPTAFYLCATTQGDTQYFGPGTRLTVL.

The CDR3, as DNA: TGTGCCAGCTCACTCGGACAGGCTCACACCGGGGAGCTGTTTTTT. Protein: CASSLGQAHTGELFF. The chain joins TRBV18 to TRBJ2-2; 7 bases match TRBD1. CDR1 KGHSH and CDR2 LQKENI come from the germline V gene. Losses at the gene ends were 4 bases for V and 3 bases for J; bases not matched to a gene: 5. This CDR3 has 15 residues.

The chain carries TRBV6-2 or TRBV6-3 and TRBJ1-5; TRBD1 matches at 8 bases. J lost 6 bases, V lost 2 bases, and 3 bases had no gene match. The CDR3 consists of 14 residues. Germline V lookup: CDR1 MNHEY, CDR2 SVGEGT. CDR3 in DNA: TGTGCCAGCAGTTACCCTGGGACAGGTCAGCCCCAGCATTTT. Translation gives CASSYPGTGQPQHF.

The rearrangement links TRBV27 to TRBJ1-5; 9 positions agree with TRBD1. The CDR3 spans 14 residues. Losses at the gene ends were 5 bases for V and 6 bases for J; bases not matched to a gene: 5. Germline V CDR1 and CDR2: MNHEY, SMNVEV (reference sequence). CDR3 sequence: CASSKQGAVQPQHF. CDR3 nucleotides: TGTGCCAGCAGTAAACAGGGGGCGGTTCAGCCCCAGCATTTT.

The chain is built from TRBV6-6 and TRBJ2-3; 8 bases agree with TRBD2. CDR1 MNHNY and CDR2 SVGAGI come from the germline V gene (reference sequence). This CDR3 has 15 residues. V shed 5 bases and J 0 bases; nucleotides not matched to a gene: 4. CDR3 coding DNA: TGTGCCAGCAGTCAGCGGGGGTCTAGCACAGATACGCAGTATTTT. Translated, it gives CASSQRGSSTDTQYF.

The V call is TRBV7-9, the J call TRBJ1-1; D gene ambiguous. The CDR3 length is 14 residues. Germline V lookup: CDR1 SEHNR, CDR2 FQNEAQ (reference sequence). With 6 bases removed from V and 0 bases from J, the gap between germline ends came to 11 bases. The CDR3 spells CASSRTEMNTEAFF. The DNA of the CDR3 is TGTGCCAGCAGTCGTACCGAGATGAACACTGAAGCTTTCTTT.

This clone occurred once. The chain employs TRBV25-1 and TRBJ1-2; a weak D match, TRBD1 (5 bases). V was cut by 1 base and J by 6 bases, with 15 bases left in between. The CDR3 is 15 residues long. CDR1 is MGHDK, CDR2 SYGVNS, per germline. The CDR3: CASSESQGSRDGYTF. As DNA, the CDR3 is TGTGCCAGCAGTGAATCGCAGGGAAGCAGGGATGGCTACACCTTC.

This chain's CDR3 is CASSIDRGFYGTEAFF. The CDR3 DNA is TGTGCCAGCAGCATTGACAGGGGGTTCTATGGCACTGAAGCTTTCTTT. This chain links TRBV7-9 with TRBJ1-1, with 9 bases lining up with TRBD1. Germline-derived CDR1 and CDR2 are SEHNR and FQNEAQ (reference sequence). The CDR3 covers 16 residues. V shed 5 bases and J 4 bases; nucleotides not matched to a gene: 11. Full variable domain (outside the CDR3, taken from reference TRBV7-9 and TRBJ1-1): DTGVSQNPRHKITKRGQNVTFRCDPISEHNRLYWYRQTLGQGPEFLTYFQNEAQLEKSRLLSDRFSAERPKGSFSTLEIQRTEQGDSAMYLCASSIDRGFYGTEAFFGQGTRLTVV.

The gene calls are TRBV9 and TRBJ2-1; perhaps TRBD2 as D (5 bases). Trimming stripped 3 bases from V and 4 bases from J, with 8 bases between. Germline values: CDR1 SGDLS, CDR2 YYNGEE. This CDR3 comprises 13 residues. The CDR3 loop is CASSAPGYNEQFF. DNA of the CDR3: TGTGCCAGCAGCGCCCCGGGATACAATGAGCAGTTCTTC.

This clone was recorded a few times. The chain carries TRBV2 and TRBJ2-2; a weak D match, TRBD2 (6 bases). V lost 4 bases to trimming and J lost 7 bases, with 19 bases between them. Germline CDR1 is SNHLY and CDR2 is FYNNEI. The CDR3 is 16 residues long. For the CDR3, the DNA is TGTGCCAGCAGTGTTAGCGGCCCCAGAGGCGGCGGGGAGCTGTTTTTT. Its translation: CASSVSGPRGGGELFF.